A selection of T cell receptor beta chains follows, all from one sample in a study of cytomegalovirus exposure and HLA in healthy donors. Sequenced by immunoSEQ multiplex PCR; TCRdb stores in-frame clones only, minus some. The sample yields about 100,000 clones, 80% seen once. Material for sequencing was PBMCs. Receptor source: a man aged 30 to 39 in good health and CMV-seronegative. Each CDR3 is given with its conserved first and last residue. The D gene is left open where the match is weak. Clone size appears in some rows only: once, few, many, or a class for an expanded clone.

-,TRBJ2-2,TRBV29-1,once,CSVLVSRANTGELFF,TGCAGCGTTCTTGTTAGTCGTGCCAACACCGGGGAGCTGTTTTTT
TRBD1,TRBJ1-1,TRBV30,few,CAWDRGTEAFF,TGTGCCTGGGACAGGGGCACTGAAGCTTTCTTT
-,TRBJ2-7,TRBV4-1,-,CASSQGLSYEQYF,TGCGCCAGCAGCCAAGGACTCTCCTACGAGCAGTACTTC
TRBD2,TRBJ2-2,TRBV6-4,-,CASSAGTSTGELFF,TGTGCCAGCAGTGCCGGGACTAGCACCGGGGAGCTGTTTTTT
TRBD2,TRBJ2-5,TRBV6-5,-,CAVSRDYEQTQYF,TGTGCCGTGAGCCGGGACTACGAGCAGACCCAGTACTTC
TRBD2,TRBJ2-4,TRBV19,-,CASSRRASGRFENIQYF,TGTGCCAGTAGTAGGAGGGCTAGCGGGCGTTTCGAGAACATTCAGTACTTC
TRBD1,TRBJ2-3,TRBV18,-,CASSPDVWGTGPSDTQYF,TGTGCCAGCTCACCCGACGTCTGGGGGACAGGACCATCAGATACGCAGTATTTT
TRBD1,TRBJ1-1,TRBV28,-,CASSSGQGLNTEAFF,TGTGCCAGCAGTTCCGGACAGGGGTTGAACACTGAAGCTTTCTTT
-,TRBJ2-1,TRBV18,few,CASSPSHGSSGNEQFF,TGTGCCAGCTCACCTTCTCACGGGAGCTCGGGGAATGAGCAGTTCTTC
TRBD2,TRBJ2-3,TRBV28,-,CASSLTGLAGGDTQYF,TGTGCCAGCAGTTTAACCGGACTAGCGGGAGGGGATACGCAGTATTTT
TRBD1,TRBJ1-5,TRBV7-9,-,CASSLGIDRGQSQPQHF,TGTGCCAGCAGCTTAGGGATAGACAGGGGGCAAAGTCAGCCCCAGCATTTT
-,TRBJ2-6,TRBV27,-,CASSVTGANVLTF,TGTGCCAGCAGTGTAACTGGGGCCAACGTCCTGACTTTC
TRBD1,TRBJ1-3,TRBV7-8,once,CASSNRDRIRSGNTIYF,TGTGCCAGCAGCAACCGGGACAGGATCCGCTCTGGAAACACCATATATTTT
TRBD1,TRBJ2-7,TRBV29-1,-,CSVPGTDHEQYF,TGCAGCGTTCCCGGGACAGACCACGAGCAGTACTTC
TRBD1,TRBJ2-1,TRBV5-4,-,CASSFTGDSYNEQFF,TGTGCCAGCAGCTTCACAGGGGACTCCTACAATGAGCAGTTCTTC
-,TRBJ2-1,TRBV7-6,once,CASSPRTFNEQFF,TGTGCCAGCAGCCCACGGACATTCAATGAGCAGTTCTTC
TRBD1,TRBJ2-7,TRBV28,-,CASSLTGTEKYEQYF,TGTGCCAGCAGTTTAACCGGGACAGAAAAATACGAGCAGTACTTC
-,TRBJ2-1,TRBV10-3,-,CAISTSGGGYNEQFF,TGTGCCATCAGTACCTCGGGGGGCGGGTACAATGAGCAGTTCTTC
-,TRBJ2-7,TRBV7-2,-,CASSLVGSFYEQYF,TGTGCCAGCAGCTTAGTTGGTAGTTTCTACGAGCAGTACTTC
TRBD1,TRBJ2-7,TRBV5-1,-,CASSLEGYRGDEQYF,TGCGCCAGCAGCTTGGAGGGATACAGGGGAGACGAGCAGTACTTC
-,TRBJ1-2,TRBV6-1,-,CASRDFTDKYGYTF,TGTGCCAGCAGGGATTTCACAGACAAATATGGCTACACCTTC
-,TRBJ1-2,TRBV5-1,-,CASSLAVGEDGYTF,TGCGCCAGCAGCTTGGCCGTGGGGGAGGATGGCTACACCTTC
TRBD1,TRBJ1-2,TRBV11-2,-,CASSLVAGGHGYTF,TGTGCCAGCAGCTTAGTAGCAGGGGGCCATGGCTACACCTTC
TRBD1,TRBJ1-1,TRBV19,-,CASSIRTGPLNTEAFF,TGTGCCAGTAGTATTAGGACAGGGCCTTTGAACACTGAAGCTTTCTTT
-,TRBJ2-7,TRBV28,-,CASSRDTTYEQYF,TGTGCCAGCAGCCGGGACACCACCTACGAGCAGTACTTC
-,TRBJ1-5,TRBV5-5,few,CASSTEQSPQHF,TGTGCCAGCAGCACCGAACAGTCGCCCCAGCATTTT
-,TRBJ1-3,TRBV30,-,CAWSTRAGNTIYF,TGTGCCTGGAGTACCAGGGCTGGAAACACCATATATTTT
TRBD1,TRBJ2-3,TRBV7-2,-,CASSTQGAGADTQYF,TGTGCCAGCAGCACACAGGGGGCCGGAGCAGATACGCAGTATTTT
-,TRBJ2-6,TRBV29-1,-,CSVEDWAGTGANVLTF,TGCAGCGTTGAAGATTGGGCGGGAACTGGGGCCAACGTCCTGACTTTC
-,TRBJ2-2,TRBV6-1,-,CASSGHRDTGELFF,TGTGCCAGCAGTGGTCACAGGGACACCGGGGAGCTGTTTTTT
-,TRBJ2-2,TRBV27,-,CASSFRQWPNTGELFF,TGTGCCAGCAGTTTCCGACAATGGCCGAACACCGGGGAGCTGTTTTTT
TRBD1,TRBJ1-5,TRBV10-3,once,CAISMTGVDNQPQHF,TGTGCCATCAGTATGACAGGGGTCGATAATCAGCCCCAGCATTTT
-,TRBJ1-6,TRBV7-2,once,CASSLAKKGAAYSPLHF,TGTGCCAGCAGCTTAGCGAAAAAAGGGGCCGCTTATTCACCCCTCCACTTT
-,TRBJ1-3,TRBV30,-,CAWSDRRSGNTIYF,TGTGCCTGGAGTGACAGGCGCTCTGGAAACACCATATATTTT
-,TRBJ2-3,TRBV6-1,-,CASEHVGPDTQYF,TGTGCCAGCGAGCACGTGGGCCCAGATACGCAGTATTTT
TRBD1,TRBJ1-2,TRBV11-2,once,CASSSTGTDFYGYTF,TGTGCCAGCAGCTCGACCGGGACAGATTTCTATGGCTACACCTTC